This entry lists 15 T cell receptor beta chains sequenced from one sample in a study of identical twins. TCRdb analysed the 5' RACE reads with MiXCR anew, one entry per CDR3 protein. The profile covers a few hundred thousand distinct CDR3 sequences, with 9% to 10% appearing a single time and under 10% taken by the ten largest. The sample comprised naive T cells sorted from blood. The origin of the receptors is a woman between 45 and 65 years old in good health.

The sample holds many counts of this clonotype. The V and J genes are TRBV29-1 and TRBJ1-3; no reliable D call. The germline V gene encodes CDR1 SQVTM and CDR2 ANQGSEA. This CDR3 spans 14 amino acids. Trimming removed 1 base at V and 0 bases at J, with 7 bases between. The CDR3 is CSVEGGLSGNTIYF. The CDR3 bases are TGCAGCGTTGAAGGGGGTCTCTCTGGAAACACCATATATTTT.

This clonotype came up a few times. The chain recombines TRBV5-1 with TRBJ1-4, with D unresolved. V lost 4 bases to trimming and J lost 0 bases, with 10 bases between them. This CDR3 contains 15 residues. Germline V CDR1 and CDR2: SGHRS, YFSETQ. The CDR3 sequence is CASSALGATNEKLFF. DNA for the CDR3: TGCGCCAGCAGCGCCCTGGGAGCAACTAATGAAAAACTGTTTTTT.

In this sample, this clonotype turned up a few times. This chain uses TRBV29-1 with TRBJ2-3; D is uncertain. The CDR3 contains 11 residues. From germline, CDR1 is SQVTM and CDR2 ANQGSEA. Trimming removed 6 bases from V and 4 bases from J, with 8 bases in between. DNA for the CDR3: TGCAGCGTCCTCCTAGCAGATACGCAGTATTTT. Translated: CSVLLADTQYF.

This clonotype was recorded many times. The CDR3 region is CASSQGLAGGSEQFF. CDR3 coding DNA: TGCGCCAGCAGCCAGGGACTAGCGGGAGGTTCTGAGCAGTTCTTC. The rearrangement links TRBV5-1 to TRBJ2-1, with 15 bases matching TRBD2. The CDR3 spans 15 residues. After removal of 4 bases from V and 9 bases from J, the junction contained 5 bases not matched to a gene. Germline CDR1 and CDR2: SGHRS and YFSETQ.

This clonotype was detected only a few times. The CDR3 DNA reads TGTGCCAGCAGCTTCACCCGACAGGGGGAAGGAGCTTTCTTT. It encodes CASSFTRQGEGAFF. This sequence joins TRBV7-9 and TRBJ1-1; 9 bases agree with TRBD1. Per the germline V gene, CDR1 is SEHNR and CDR2 is FQNEAQ (reference sequence). The CDR3 contains 14 residues. The V gene end was trimmed by 3 bases and the J gene end by 10 bases; junction bases not matched to a gene: 9.

The CDR3 is CASSEGTGPGNTIYF. CDR3 nucleotides: TGTGCCAGCAGCGAGGGGACAGGGCCTGGAAACACCATATATTTT. V is TRBV9 and J is TRBJ1-3; 9 nucleotides align to TRBD1. Looked up from germline, CDR1 is SGDLS and CDR2 is YYNGEE. V lost 3 bases to trimming and J lost 2 bases; unmatched junction nucleotides: 3. There are 15 residues in the CDR3.

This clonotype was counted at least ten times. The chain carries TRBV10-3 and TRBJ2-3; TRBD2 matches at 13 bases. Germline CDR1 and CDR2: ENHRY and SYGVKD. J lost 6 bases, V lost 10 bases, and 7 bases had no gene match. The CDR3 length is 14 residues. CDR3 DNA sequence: TGTGCCACGAGGGGGACTAGCGGGACTGATACGCAGTATTTT. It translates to CATRGTSGTDTQYF.

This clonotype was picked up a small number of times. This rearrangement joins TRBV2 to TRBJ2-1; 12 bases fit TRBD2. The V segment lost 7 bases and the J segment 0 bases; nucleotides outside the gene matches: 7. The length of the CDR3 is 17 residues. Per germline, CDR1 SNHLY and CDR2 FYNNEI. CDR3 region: CASKDSSGRASYNEQFF. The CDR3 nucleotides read TGTGCCAGCAAAGATTCTAGCGGGAGGGCCTCCTACAATGAGCAGTTCTTC. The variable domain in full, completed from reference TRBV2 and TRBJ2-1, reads EPEVTQTPSHQVTQMGQEVILRCVPISNHLYFYWYRQILGQKVEFLVSFYNNEISEKSEIFDDQFSVERPDGSNFTLKIRSTKLEDSAMYFCASKDSSGRASYNEQFFGPGTRLTVL.

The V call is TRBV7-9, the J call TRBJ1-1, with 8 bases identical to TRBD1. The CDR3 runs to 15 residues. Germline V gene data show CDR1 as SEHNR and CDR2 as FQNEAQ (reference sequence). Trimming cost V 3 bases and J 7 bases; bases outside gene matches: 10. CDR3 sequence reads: CASSFGDRPDGEAFF. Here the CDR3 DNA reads TGTGCCAGCAGCTTTGGGGACAGGCCAGACGGTGAAGCTTTCTTT.

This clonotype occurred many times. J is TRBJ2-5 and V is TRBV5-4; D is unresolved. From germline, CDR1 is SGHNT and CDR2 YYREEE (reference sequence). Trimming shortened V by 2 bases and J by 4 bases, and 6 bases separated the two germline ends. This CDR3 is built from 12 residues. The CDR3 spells CASSLDGETQYF. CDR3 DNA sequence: TGTGCCAGCAGCTTAGATGGAGAGACCCAGTACTTC.

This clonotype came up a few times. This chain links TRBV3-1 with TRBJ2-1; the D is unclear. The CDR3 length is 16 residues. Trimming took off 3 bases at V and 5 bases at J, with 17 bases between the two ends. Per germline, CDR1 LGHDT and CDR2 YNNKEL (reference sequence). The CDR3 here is CASSHPKVEGHNEQFF. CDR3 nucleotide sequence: TGTGCCAGCAGCCACCCCAAAGTCGAAGGGCACAATGAGCAGTTCTTC.

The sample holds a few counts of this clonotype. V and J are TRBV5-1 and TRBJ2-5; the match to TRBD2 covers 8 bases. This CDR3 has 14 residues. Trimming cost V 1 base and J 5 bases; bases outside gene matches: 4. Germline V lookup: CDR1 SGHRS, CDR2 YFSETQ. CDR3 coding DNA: TGCGCCAGCAGCTTGACAGCGGGAGCGGAGACCCAGTACTTC. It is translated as CASSLTAGAETQYF.

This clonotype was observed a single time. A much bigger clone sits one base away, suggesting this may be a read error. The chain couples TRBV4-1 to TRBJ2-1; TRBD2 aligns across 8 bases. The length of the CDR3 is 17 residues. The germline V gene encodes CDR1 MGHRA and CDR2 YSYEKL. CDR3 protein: CTSSPALAGRSYNEQFF. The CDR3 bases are TGCACCAGCAGCCCAGCGTTAGCGGGGCGCTCCTACAATGAGCAGTTCTTC.

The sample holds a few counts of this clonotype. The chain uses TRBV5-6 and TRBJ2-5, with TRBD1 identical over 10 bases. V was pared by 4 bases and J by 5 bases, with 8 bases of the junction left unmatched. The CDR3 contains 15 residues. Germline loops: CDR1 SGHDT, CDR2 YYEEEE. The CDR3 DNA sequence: TGTGCCAGCAGCCCAGCCGGGACAGGGGATGAGACCCAGTACTTC. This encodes CASSPAGTGDETQYF. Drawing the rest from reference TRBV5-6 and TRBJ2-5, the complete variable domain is DAGVTQSPTHLIKTRGQQVTLRCSPKSGHDTVSWYQQALGQGPQFIFQYYEEEERQRGNFPDRFSGHQFPNYSSELNVNALLLGDSALYLCASSPAGTGDETQYFGPGTRLLVL.

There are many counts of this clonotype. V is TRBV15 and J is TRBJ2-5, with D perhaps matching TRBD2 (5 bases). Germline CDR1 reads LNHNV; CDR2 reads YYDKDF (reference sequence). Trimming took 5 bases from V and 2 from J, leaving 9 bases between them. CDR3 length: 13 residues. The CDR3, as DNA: TGTGCCACCAGCGGGAGTCTACAAGAGACCCAGTACTTC. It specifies CATSGSLQETQYF.